This is a list of T cell receptor beta chains from one sample in a study of cytotoxic CD8 clonotypes in ibrutinib-treated CLL. The data were produced by immunoSEQ multiplex PCR, yet TCRdb's version contains in-frame clones alone and is incomplete. The sample has 68,000 or so clones, approximately 70% seen once. Sequencing was performed on PBMCs, taken after 12 months of ibrutinib treatment. Source of these receptors: a human donor with chronic lymphocytic leukemia. Both conserved end residues are part of each CDR3. A D gene is named only where the DNA matches it firmly. The size entry is marked missing in some rows and otherwise reads once, few, many or a size class.

clone_size	v_call	d_call	j_call	cdr3_aa	cdr3_nt
-	TRBV5-1	-	TRBJ1-4	CASSPELFNEKLFF	TGCGCCAGCAGCCCGGAACTCTTTAATGAAAAACTGTTTTTT
-	TRBV10-2	TRBD2	TRBJ2-7	CASRMTSGVVHEQYF	TGCGCCAGCAGAATGACTAGCGGGGTGGTCCACGAGCAGTACTTC
-	TRBV6-6	-	TRBJ2-7	CASKPGETYEQYF	TGTGCCAGCAAACCAGGGGAGACCTACGAGCAGTACTTC
-	TRBV6-5	-	TRBJ2-7	CASSYSDSNYEQYF	TGTGCCAGCAGTTACTCGGACAGTAACTACGAGCAGTACTTC
-	TRBV7-5	-	TRBJ2-7	CARSLVGTHEQYF	TGTGCCAGAAGCTTAGTGGGGACCCACGAGCAGTACTTC
-	TRBV6-1	-	TRBJ2-7	CASSDMAGDYPNEQYF	TGTGCCAGCAGTGACATGGCAGGGGACTACCCCAACGAGCAGTACTTC
-	TRBV7-3	-	TRBJ2-3	CASSSLGATTDTQYF	TGTGCCAGCAGCTCCCTGGGGGCCACGACAGATACGCAGTATTTT
-	TRBV30	TRBD1	TRBJ1-5	CAWSPDRGMPMGNQPQHF	TGTGCCTGGTCACCCGACAGGGGGATGCCGATGGGCAATCAGCCCCAGCATTTT
-	TRBV4-1	TRBD2	TRBJ2-3	CASSRLLRGIEDTQYF	TGCGCCAGCAGCCGTCTGTTGCGGGGGATCGAGGATACGCAGTATTTT
-	TRBV7-2	-	TRBJ2-7	CASSLGGADEQYF	TGTGCCAGCAGCCTAGGGGGTGCGGACGAGCAGTACTTC
few	TRBV7-2	-	TRBJ1-2	CASSPGPLQDYTF	TGTGCCAGCAGCCCAGGACCGTTGCAAGACTACACCTTC
once	TRBV18	TRBD1	TRBJ2-7	CASSSPGQGRTYEQYF	TGTGCCAGCTCATCACCGGGACAGGGAAGGACCTACGAGCAGTACTTC
few	TRBV19	TRBD1	TRBJ1-1	CASSTQGQRNEAFF	TGTGCCAGTAGTACCCAGGGACAGCGAAATGAAGCTTTCTTT
-	TRBV30	-	TRBJ1-1	CAWSLKKGAWGTEAFF	TGTGCCTGGAGTTTAAAAAAGGGTGCTTGGGGCACTGAAGCTTTCTTT
-	TRBV19	-	TRBJ1-2	CASSISRGDGYTF	TGTGCCAGTAGTATATCGCGAGGGGATGGCTACACCTTC
-	TRBV29-1	-	TRBJ2-4	CSVGPRRNIQYF	TGCAGCGTTGGGCCTCGTCGGAACATTCAGTACTTC
-	TRBV5-5	TRBD1	TRBJ1-2	CASSFLSTGRNYGYTF	TGTGCCAGCAGCTTCCTTTCGACAGGGCGTAACTATGGCTACACCTTC